This T cell receptor beta chain was identified in a study of cytomegalovirus exposure and HLA in healthy donors. With 1 base removed from V and 5 bases from J, the gap between germline ends came to 6 bases. The length of the CDR3 is 13 residues. Germline CDR1 is SGHTA and CDR2 is FQGNSA. This clone appeared once. Antigen: not known. Other DNA sequences from this sample encode an identical CDR3 as well. Study-level points and caveats: Later analysis demonstrated an association between a missense DCLRE1C variant and TCR beta V- and J-gene trimming. Researchers catalogued about 150 TCR beta chains as cytomegalovirus-associated.

Primers: 60 Vbeta forward and 13 Jbeta reverse. Profiling relied on immunoSEQ multiplex PCR, and the TCRdb table lists in-frame clones only, not all of them. The sample contains roughly 190,000 clones, about 89% of which appear only once. The sequence was collected from a man aged 30 to 39 in good health and CMV-seronegative. The specimen was PBMCs. This chain joins TRBV7-2 and TRBJ1-5; D ambiguous. CDR3 coding DNA: TGTGCCAGCAGCTTAGTGCCAGATCAGCCCCAGCATTTT. It translates to CASSLVPDQPQHF.